This T cell receptor beta chain was documented in a study of CD8+ T cells in alopecia areata. Trimming took off 6 bases at V and 9 bases at J, with 15 bases between the two ends. The germline gives CDR1 SGHDN, CDR2 FVKESK. CDR3 length: 12 amino acids. TCR sequencing used cDNA made by reverse transcription of extracted RNA. Clones were sequenced by immunoSEQ multiplex PCR, and TCRdb holds only the in-frame ones, with some missing. The sample lists 150,000 to 200,000 clones, around 60% occurring once. Treatment: oral pan-JAK inhibitor, 5-10 mg twice daily. The J gene is TRBJ2-7, the V gene TRBV14, with D tentatively TRBD1 (6 bases). The source material was CD4+ T cells sorted from blood, sampled at approximately week 49, from a patient treated with tofacitinib. The TCR comes from a human donor with alopecia areata. CDR3 bases: TGTGCCAGCAGTCAGGGGACATGGGGGCAGTACTTC. As protein: CASSQGTWGQYF.